The 3 T cell receptor beta chains listed next were all sequenced from one sample in a study of blood T cell repertoires in COVID-19. Sequencing was performed with immunoSEQ multiplex PCR; in TCRdb, only in-frame clones are kept and a portion is missing. The table shows approximately 160,000 clones, with 80% to 90% occurring only once. The material sequenced was peripheral blood. The receptors were gathered from a human donor in a cohort sampled during active COVID-19.

V usage is TRBV19 and J usage is TRBJ1-6; TRBD1 matches at 12 bases. V was pared by 5 bases and J by 5 bases, with 7 bases of the junction left unmatched. This CDR3 has 17 amino acids. Germline CDR1 LNHDA, CDR2 SQIVND (reference sequence). The CDR3 sequence is CASSGTGGASHNSPLHF. The CDR3 region has the DNA TGTGCCAGTAGTGGGACAGGGGGCGCGTCTCATAATTCACCCCTCCACTTT.

CDR3 nucleotides: TGTGCCTGGAGGGAAGCGGTACTGCAGTTCTTC. Translating it yields CAWREAVLQFF. This chain links TRBV30 with TRBJ2-1; D is perhaps TRBD2 (5 bases). Per the germline V gene, CDR1 is GTSNPN and CDR2 is SVGIG (reference sequence). The CDR3 runs 11 residues. The V end lost 3 bases, the J end lost 12 bases, and 12 bases lay between the germline ends.

V usage is TRBV6-4 and J usage is TRBJ2-7, with D maybe TRBD1 (6 bases). Germline lookup yields CDR1 MRHNA and CDR2 SNTAGT. The CDR3 totals 16 residues. The V end lost 1 base, the J end lost 2 bases, and 15 bases lay between the germline ends. The CDR3 DNA follows: TGTGCCAGCAGTGACTGGTGGGGGCGCGGAGCCTACGAGCAGTACTTC. Translation: CASSDWWGRGAYEQYF.